This T cell receptor (beta chain) was captured in a study of blood T cell repertoires in COVID-19. In the study overall: The United States, Italy and Spain were the sources of the acute and convalescent COVID-19 samples. In each case, the material was cDNA or gDNA derived from T cells, B-cell-depleted T cells, or PBMCs.

The CDR3 is 13 amino acids. Trimming removed 5 bases from V and 2 bases from J, with 11 bases in between. Germline CDR1 is SGHKS and CDR2 is YYEKEE (reference sequence). Profiled with immunoSEQ multiplex PCR; TCRdb holds only in-frame clones, not every one. In the table there are 28,000 or so clones, roughly 88% of which are singletons. The sequence came from a human donor in a cohort sampled during active COVID-19. V and J are TRBV5-5 and TRBJ2-7, with D possibly TRBD2 on 6 matching bases. Source material: peripheral blood. The DNA for the CDR3 is TGTGCCAGCAGGCGGGACCTGGCCTACGAGCAGTACTTC. This gives the protein CASRRDLAYEQYF. Full variable domain (outside the CDR3, taken from reference TRBV5-5 and TRBJ2-7): DAGVTQSPTHLIKTRGQQVTLRCSPISGHKSVSWYQQVLGQGPQFIFQYYEKEERGRGNFPDRFSARQFPNYSSELNVNALLLGDSALYLCASRRDLAYEQYFGPGTRLTVT.